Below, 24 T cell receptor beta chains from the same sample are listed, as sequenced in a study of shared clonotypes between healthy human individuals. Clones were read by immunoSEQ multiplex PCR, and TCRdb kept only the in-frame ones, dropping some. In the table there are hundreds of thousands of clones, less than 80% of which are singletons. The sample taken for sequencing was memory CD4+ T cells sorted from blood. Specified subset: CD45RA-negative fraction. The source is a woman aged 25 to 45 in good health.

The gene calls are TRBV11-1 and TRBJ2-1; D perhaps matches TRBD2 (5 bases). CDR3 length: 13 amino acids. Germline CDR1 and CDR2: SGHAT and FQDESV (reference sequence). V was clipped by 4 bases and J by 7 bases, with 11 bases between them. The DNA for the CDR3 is TGTGCCAGCAGCTCCGGACTTAGGAATGAGCAGTTCTTC. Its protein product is CASSSGLRNEQFF. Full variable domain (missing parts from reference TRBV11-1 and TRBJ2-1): EAEVAQSPRYKITEKSQAVAFWCDPISGHATLYWYRQILGQGPELLVQFQDESVVDDSQLPKDRFSAERLKGVDSTLKIQPAELGDSAMYLCASSSGLRNEQFFGPGTRLTVL.

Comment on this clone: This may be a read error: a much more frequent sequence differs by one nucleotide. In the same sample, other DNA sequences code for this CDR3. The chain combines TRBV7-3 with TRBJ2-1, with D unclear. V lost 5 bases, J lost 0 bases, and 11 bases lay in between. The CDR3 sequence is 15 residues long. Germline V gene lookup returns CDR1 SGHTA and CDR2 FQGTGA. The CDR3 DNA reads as TGTGCCAGCAGCCCACAGCGCGACTCCTACAATGAGCAGTTCTTC. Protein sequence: CASSPQRDSYNEQFF.

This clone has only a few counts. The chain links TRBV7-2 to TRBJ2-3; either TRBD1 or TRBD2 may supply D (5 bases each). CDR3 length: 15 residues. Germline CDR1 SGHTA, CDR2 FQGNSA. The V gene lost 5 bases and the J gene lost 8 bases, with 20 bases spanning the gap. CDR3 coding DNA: TGTGCCAGCAGCGGGGGTGTCAGTTCCACGGGTACGCAGTATTTT. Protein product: CASSGGVSSTGTQYF.

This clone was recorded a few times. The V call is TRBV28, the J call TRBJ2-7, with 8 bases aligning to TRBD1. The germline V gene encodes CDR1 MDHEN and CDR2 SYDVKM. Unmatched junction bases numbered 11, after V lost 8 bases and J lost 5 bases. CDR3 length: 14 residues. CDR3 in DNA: TGTGCCAGCCGAACGTCAGGGGGCTCGCACGAGCAGTACTTC. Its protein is CASRTSGGSHEQYF.

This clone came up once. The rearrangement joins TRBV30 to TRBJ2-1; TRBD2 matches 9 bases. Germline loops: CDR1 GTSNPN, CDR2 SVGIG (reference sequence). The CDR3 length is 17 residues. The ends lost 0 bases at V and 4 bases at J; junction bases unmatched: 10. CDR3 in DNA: TGTGCCTGGAGTGTACCTCCAAGCGGGAGGATGTACAATGAGCAGTTCTTC. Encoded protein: CAWSVPPSGRMYNEQFF.

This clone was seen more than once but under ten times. CDR3 amino acids: CASSFLRGSYNEQFF. The DNA for the CDR3 is TGTGCCAGCAGCTTTCTCCGAGGGTCCTACAATGAGCAGTTCTTC. The chain carries TRBV5-8 and TRBJ2-1; D is perhaps TRBD2 (5 bases). The CDR3 has 15 amino acids. Per the germline V gene, CDR1 is SGHTS and CDR2 is YDEGEE. Deletions cut 2 bases from V and 1 base from J, with 10 bases between.

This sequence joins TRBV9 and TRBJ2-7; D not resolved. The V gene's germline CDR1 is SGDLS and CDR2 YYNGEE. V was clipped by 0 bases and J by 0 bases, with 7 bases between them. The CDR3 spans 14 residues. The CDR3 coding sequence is TGTGCCAGCAGCGTAGCGGGTACCTCCTACGAGCAGTACTTC. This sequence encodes CASSVAGTSYEQYF.

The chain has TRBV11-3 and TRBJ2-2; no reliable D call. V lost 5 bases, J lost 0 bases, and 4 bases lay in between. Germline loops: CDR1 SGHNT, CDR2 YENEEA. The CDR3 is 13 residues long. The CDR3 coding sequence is TGTGCCAGCAGCCTCACGAACACCGGGGAGCTGTTTTTT. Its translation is CASSLTNTGELFF.

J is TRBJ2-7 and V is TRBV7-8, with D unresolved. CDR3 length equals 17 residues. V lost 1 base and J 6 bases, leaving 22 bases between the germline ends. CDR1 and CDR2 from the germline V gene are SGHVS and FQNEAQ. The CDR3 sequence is CASSLDSRESTPGEQYF. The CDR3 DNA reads TGTGCCAGCAGCTTAGACTCCCGCGAGTCCACCCCGGGCGAGCAGTACTTC.

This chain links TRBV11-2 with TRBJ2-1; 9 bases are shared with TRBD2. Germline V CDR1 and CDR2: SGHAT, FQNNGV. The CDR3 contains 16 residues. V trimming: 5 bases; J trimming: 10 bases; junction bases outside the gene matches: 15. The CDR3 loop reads CASSPKSGGTSNEQFF. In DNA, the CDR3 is TGTGCCAGCAGCCCAAAATCGGGGGGGACTAGCAACGAGCAGTTCTTC.

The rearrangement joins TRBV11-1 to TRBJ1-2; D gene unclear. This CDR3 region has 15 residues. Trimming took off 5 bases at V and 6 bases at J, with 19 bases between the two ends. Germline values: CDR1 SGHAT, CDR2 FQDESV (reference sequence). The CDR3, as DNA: TGTGCCAGCAGCCATCCGGGAGTAAGCCAACATGGCTACACCTTC. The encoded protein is CASSHPGVSQHGYTF.

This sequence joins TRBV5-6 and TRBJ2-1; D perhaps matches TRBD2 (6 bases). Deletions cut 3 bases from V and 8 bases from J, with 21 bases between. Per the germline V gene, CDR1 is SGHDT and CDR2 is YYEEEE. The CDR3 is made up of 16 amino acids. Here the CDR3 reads CASSWAPASDVDEQFF. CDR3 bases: TGTGCCAGCAGCTGGGCCCCGGCTAGCGATGTCGATGAGCAGTTCTTC.

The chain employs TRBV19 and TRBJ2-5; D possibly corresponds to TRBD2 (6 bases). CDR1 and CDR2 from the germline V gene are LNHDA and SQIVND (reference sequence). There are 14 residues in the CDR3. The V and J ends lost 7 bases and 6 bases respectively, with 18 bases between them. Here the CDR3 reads CASKKAGRRQTQYF. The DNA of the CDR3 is TGTGCCAGTAAAAAGGCGGGGAGGAGACAGACCCAGTACTTC.

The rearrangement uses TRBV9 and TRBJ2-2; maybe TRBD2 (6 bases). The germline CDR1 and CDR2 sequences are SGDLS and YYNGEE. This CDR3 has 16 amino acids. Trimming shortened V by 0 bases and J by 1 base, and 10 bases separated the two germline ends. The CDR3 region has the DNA TGTGCCAGCAGCGTAGCGGTGGGAGGGAACACCGGGGAGCTGTTTTTT. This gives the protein CASSVAVGGNTGELFF.

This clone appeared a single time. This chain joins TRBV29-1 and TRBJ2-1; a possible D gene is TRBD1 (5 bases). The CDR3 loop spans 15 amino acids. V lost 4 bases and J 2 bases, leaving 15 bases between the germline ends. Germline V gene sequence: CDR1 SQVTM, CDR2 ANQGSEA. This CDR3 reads CSVAAVGHAYNEQFF. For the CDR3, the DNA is TGCAGCGTTGCGGCAGTCGGACACGCCTACAATGAGCAGTTCTTC.

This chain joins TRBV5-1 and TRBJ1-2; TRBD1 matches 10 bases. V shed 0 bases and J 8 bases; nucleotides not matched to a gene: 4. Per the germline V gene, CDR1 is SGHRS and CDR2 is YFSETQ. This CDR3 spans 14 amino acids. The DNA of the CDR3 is TGCGCCAGCAGCTTGGAGGCGACAGGGGGCGGCTACACCTTC. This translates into CASSLEATGGGYTF. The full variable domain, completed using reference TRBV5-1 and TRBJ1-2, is KAGVTQTPRYLIKTRGQQVTLSCSPISGHRSVSWYQQTPGQGLQFLFEYFSETQRNKGNFPGRFSGRQFSNSRSEMNVSTLELGDSALYLCASSLEATGGGYTFGSGTRLTVV.

CDR3 DNA: TGTGCCAGCAGCAAAACCGCGACTAGCGGGAAGTCCTACAATGAGCAGTTCTTC. Translating gives CASSKTATSGKSYNEQFF. This chain connects TRBV21-1 to TRBJ2-1; the DNA was not used to check the table's D call, TRBD2. TRBV21-1 is a known pseudogene. The CDR3 contains 18 residues.

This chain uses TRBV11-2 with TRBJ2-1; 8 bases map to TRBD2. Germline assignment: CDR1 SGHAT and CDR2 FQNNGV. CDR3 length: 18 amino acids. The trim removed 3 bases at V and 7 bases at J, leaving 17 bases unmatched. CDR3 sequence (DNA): TGTGCCAGCAGCTTCTCCCTGGGCCGTCGGGAGGGCGGAAATGAGCAGTTCTTC. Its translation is CASSFSLGRREGGNEQFF.

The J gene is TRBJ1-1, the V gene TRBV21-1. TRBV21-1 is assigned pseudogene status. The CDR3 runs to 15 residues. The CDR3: CASSKALRPYTEAFF. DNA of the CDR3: TGTGCCAGCAGCAAAGCGCTTAGGCCTTACACTGAAGCTTTCTTT.

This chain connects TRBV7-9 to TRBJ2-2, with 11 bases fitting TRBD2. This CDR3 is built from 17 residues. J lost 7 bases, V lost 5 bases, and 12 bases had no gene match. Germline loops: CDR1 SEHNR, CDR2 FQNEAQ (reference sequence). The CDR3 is CASSRTTSGSFGGELFF. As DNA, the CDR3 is TGTGCCAGCAGCCGTACAACTAGCGGGAGTTTTGGCGGGGAGCTGTTTTTT.

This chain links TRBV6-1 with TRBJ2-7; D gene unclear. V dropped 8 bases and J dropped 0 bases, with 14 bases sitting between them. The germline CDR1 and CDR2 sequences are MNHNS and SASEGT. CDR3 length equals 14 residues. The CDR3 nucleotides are TGTGCCAGCTTAGTAGGACGGATCTCCTACGAGCAGTACTTC. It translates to CASLVGRISYEQYF.

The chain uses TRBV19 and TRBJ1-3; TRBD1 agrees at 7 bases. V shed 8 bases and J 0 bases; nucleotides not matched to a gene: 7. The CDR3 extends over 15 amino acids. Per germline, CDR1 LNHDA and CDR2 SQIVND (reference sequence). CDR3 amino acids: CASSRDSSSGNTIYF. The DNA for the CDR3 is TGTGCCAGTTCCCGGGACAGCAGCTCTGGAAACACCATATATTTT.

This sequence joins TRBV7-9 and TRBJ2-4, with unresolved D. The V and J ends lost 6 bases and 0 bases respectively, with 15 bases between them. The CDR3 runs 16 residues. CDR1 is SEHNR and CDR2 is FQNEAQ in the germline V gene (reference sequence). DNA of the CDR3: TGTGCCAGCAGTCGCGTCCGCGGATTAGCCAAAAACATTCAGTACTTC. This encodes CASSRVRGLAKNIQYF.

This CDR3 reads CASSSTGERETQYF. CDR3 coding DNA: TGTGCCAGCAGCTCAACAGGGGAGAGGGAGACCCAGTACTTC. This chain connects TRBV7-3 to TRBJ2-5, with 7 nucleotides matching TRBD1. Germline V lookup: CDR1 SGHTA, CDR2 FQGTGA. The trim removed 4 bases at V and 5 bases at J, leaving 7 bases unmatched. The CDR3 spans 14 residues.